The 24 T cell receptor beta chains given below trace back to one sample, sequenced in a study of CD8 T cells in ankylosing spondylitis. One entry per CDR3 protein, called by TCRdb with MiXCR from the 5' RACE reads. The table includes 200,000 to 250,000 distinct CDR3 sequences, under 8.5% detected once. The sequenced sample consisted of blood, either unsorted or a sorted T cell fraction (not recorded which). All receptors derive from a female donor with ankylosing spondylitis or in good health (not recorded which).

This clonotype appeared many times. The CDR3 is CASSQDRRLPNEQFF. The CDR3 region has the DNA TGCGCCAGCAGCCAAGATCGGAGGCTACCAAATGAGCAGTTCTTC. The chain employs TRBV4-3 and TRBJ2-1; a weak D match, TRBD2 (5 bases). CDR3 length: 15 amino acids. Trimming pared 0 bases from V and 7 bases from J, leaving 13 bases between. Germline CDR1 LGHNA, CDR2 YSLEER.

This clonotype was seen repeatedly, ten times or more. This chain uses TRBV20-1 with TRBJ2-7, with 14 positions matching TRBD2. Germline V gene sequence: CDR1 DFQATT, CDR2 SNEGSKA (reference sequence). V lost 3 bases to trimming and J lost 4 bases; unmatched junction nucleotides: 5. This CDR3 has 15 amino acids. The CDR3 protein is CSARGTSGSRYEQYF. The DNA for the CDR3 is TGCAGTGCTAGGGGGACTAGCGGGAGCAGGTACGAGCAGTACTTC.

This clonotype was seen many times. The rearrangement joins TRBV18 to TRBJ2-1, with D perhaps TRBD1 (6 bases). V was shortened by 3 bases and J by 5 bases, with 8 bases between the two germline ends. This CDR3 has 13 residues. Germline CDR1 reads KGHSH; CDR2 reads LQKENI. CDR3 bases: TGTGCCAGCTCACCGGGGGCAGACAATGAGCAGTTCTTC. Translation: CASSPGADNEQFF.

The chain carries TRBV6-1 and TRBJ2-3, with 8 bases lining up with TRBD2. Germline values: CDR1 MNHNS, CDR2 SASEGT. Trimming cost V 3 bases and J 4 bases; bases outside gene matches: 6. CDR3 size: 15 residues. The DNA for the CDR3 is TGTGCCAGCAGTGAGCCAGGGACTAGTGCAGATACGCAGTATTTT. Translation gives CASSEPGTSADTQYF.

This clonotype was observed a handful of times. The chain combines TRBV5-4 with TRBJ2-1; 11 nucleotides match TRBD1. Germline assignment: CDR1 SGHNT and CDR2 YYREEE (reference sequence). Losses at the gene ends were 4 bases for V and 2 bases for J; bases not matched to a gene: 2. The CDR3 runs 15 residues. The CDR3 protein is CASSRDRGTYNEQFF. The DNA for the CDR3 is TGTGCCAGCAGCCGGGACAGGGGGACCTACAATGAGCAGTTCTTC.

On this clonotype: A read error is possible here, since a much larger clone lies one base away. The chain combines TRBV5-1 with TRBJ2-3; 10 positions agree with TRBD2. The CDR3 spans 16 residues. Per germline, CDR1 SGHRS and CDR2 YFSETQ. The CDR3 coding sequence is TGCGCCAACAGCTTGGGACTAGCGCTTAGCACAGATACGCAGTATTTT. It is translated as CANSLGLALSTDTQYF.

This clonotype was picked up many times. The rearrangement joins TRBV7-2 to TRBJ2-2, with 12 bases aligning to TRBD2. The CDR3 contains 18 residues. V shed 2 bases and J 5 bases; nucleotides not matched to a gene: 9. From germline, CDR1 is SGHTA and CDR2 FQGNSA. As DNA, the CDR3 is TGTGCCAGCAGCTTATCGGCCACTAGCGGGAGGACGACCGGGGAGCTGTTTTTT. It encodes CASSLSATSGRTTGELFF.

This clonotype came up many times. The V and J genes are TRBV29-1 and TRBJ2-1, with D perhaps matching TRBD1 (6 bases). Germline CDR1 and CDR2: SQVTM and ANQGSEA. The CDR3 runs to 12 residues. V was trimmed by 5 bases and J by 3 bases, leaving 8 bases between them. CDR3 loop: CSVTGNYNEQFF. CDR3 bases: TGCAGCGTTACAGGGAACTACAATGAGCAGTTCTTC.

Many counts were recorded for this clonotype. The gene calls are TRBV7-2 and TRBJ2-1; the D is unclear. V lost 2 bases and J lost 0, with 8 bases in between. The CDR3 loop spans 15 amino acids. Germline assignment: CDR1 SGHTA and CDR2 FQGNSA. The CDR3 protein is CASSLKASSYNEQFF. The CDR3 coding sequence is TGTGCCAGCAGCTTAAAGGCAAGCTCCTACAATGAGCAGTTCTTC. The whole variable domain, filled in from reference TRBV7-2 and TRBJ2-1, reads GAGVSQSPSNKVTEKGKDVELRCDPISGHTALYWYRQSLGQGLEFLIYFQGNSAPDKSGLPSDRFSAERTGGSVSTLTIQRTQQEDSAVYLCASSLKASSYNEQFFGPGTRLTVL.

This clonotype was observed many times. The chain links TRBV12-3 or TRBV12-4 to TRBJ2-4, with D possibly being TRBD2 (6 bases). V was trimmed by 4 bases and J by 8 bases, leaving 15 bases between them. The CDR3 is 14 amino acids. The CDR3 sequence: CASSSAGFGYIQYF. For the CDR3, the DNA is TGTGCCAGCAGTTCTGCGGGGTTCGGCTACATTCAGTACTTC.

This clonotype was detected many times. The V and J genes are TRBV27 and TRBJ2-1; D is unclear. The germline CDR1 and CDR2 sequences are MNHEY and SMNVEV (reference sequence). Trimming shortened V by 3 bases and J by 0 bases, and 6 bases separated the two germline ends. The CDR3 contains 14 residues. CDR3 loop: CASSLRTSYNEQFF. The CDR3 DNA reads TGTGCCAGCAGTTTGCGGACCTCCTACAATGAGCAGTTCTTC.

This clonotype occurred many times. The chain recombines TRBV29-1 with TRBJ1-5; 8 positions agree with TRBD1. Germline lookup yields CDR1 SQVTM and CDR2 ANQGSEA. V lost 7 bases, J lost 5 bases, and 4 bases stayed unmatched. This CDR3 region has 12 residues. The CDR3: CSAGQGDQPQHF. In DNA form, the CDR3 reads TGCAGCGCCGGACAGGGCGATCAGCCCCAGCATTTT.

This rearrangement joins TRBV19 to TRBJ1-5; 7 positions match TRBD1. The CDR3 is made up of 15 amino acids. The germline CDR1 and CDR2 sequences are LNHDA and SQIVND (reference sequence). The V segment lost 3 bases and the J segment 2 bases; nucleotides outside the gene matches: 4. The CDR3 here is CASSIWDRGNQPQHF. As DNA, the CDR3 is TGTGCCAGTAGTATTTGGGACAGAGGCAATCAGCCCCAGCATTTT.

This clonotype was recorded at least ten times. The chain employs TRBV6-1 and TRBJ1-1; 9 nucleotides match TRBD1. CDR1 and CDR2 (germline): MNHNS, SASEGT. The CDR3 is 15 amino acids. The junction had 9 bases not matched to a gene; V was cut back by 9 bases and J by 1 base. The CDR3 loop is CASLEPGQGNTEAFF. CDR3 sequence (DNA): TGTGCCAGTCTCGAACCGGGACAGGGGAACACTGAAGCTTTCTTT.

V and J are TRBV2 and TRBJ2-7, with TRBD2 matching over 13 bases. The length of the CDR3 is 14 residues. Germline loops: CDR1 SNHLY, CDR2 FYNNEI. V lost 8 bases to trimming and J lost 2 bases; unmatched junction nucleotides: 3. Here the CDR3 DNA reads TGTGCCAGCGGGACTAGCGGGAATGCCTACGAGCAGTACTTC. As protein: CASGTSGNAYEQYF. The full variable domain, rest sourced from reference TRBV2 and TRBJ2-7, is EPEVTQTPSHQVTQMGQEVILRCVPISNHLYFYWYRQILGQKVEFLVSFYNNEISEKSEIFDDQFSVERPDGSNFTLKIRSTKLEDSAMYFCASGTSGNAYEQYFGPGTRLTVT.

As for this clonotype: A much larger clone is a single base away; this may be a read error. The rearrangement joins TRBV4-3 to TRBJ2-3, with D maybe TRBD2 (6 bases). The CDR3 is 15 residues long. Germline CDR1 LGHNA, CDR2 YSLEER. Here the CDR3 DNA reads TGCGCCAGCAGCCACCTCGGGACTTACACAGAAACGCAGTATTTT. Protein product: CASSHLGTYTETQYF.

This clonotype was counted many times. The J gene is TRBJ2-1, the V gene TRBV20-1; either TRBD1 or TRBD2 may fit D (5 bases each). Germline V gives CDR1 DFQATT, CDR2 SNEGSKA (reference sequence). The CDR3 is made up of 13 amino acids. CDR3 protein: CSGAGRTYNEQFF. The CDR3 nucleotides are TGCAGCGGGGCGGGCAGAACCTACAATGAGCAGTTCTTC.

This clonotype came up many times. The chain joins TRBV20-1 to TRBJ2-7; the D is unclear. V lost 5 bases and J 3 bases, leaving 17 bases between the germline ends. The CDR3 covers 14 residues. Germline V CDR1 and CDR2: DFQATT, SNEGSKA (reference sequence). CDR3 protein: CSAPLRQTIYEQYF. CDR3 bases: TGCAGTGCTCCCCTTAGGCAGACCATCTACGAGCAGTACTTC.

This clonotype was picked up a small number of times. A much bigger clone sits one base away, suggesting this may be a read error. The rearrangement joins TRBV20-1 to TRBJ2-1; the D gene could be TRBD1 or TRBD2 (5 bases each). Germline CDR1 reads DFQATT; CDR2 reads SNEGSKA (reference sequence). CDR3 length: 13 amino acids. The CDR3 nucleotides read TGCAGTACTAGAGGGGCTCGGATGGATGAGCAGTTCTTC. Translating gives CSTRGARMDEQFF.

This chain connects TRBV18 to TRBJ2-1; the match to TRBD1 covers 7 bases. CDR1 KGHSH and CDR2 LQKENI come from the germline V gene. V lost 3 bases and J lost 10; bases outside the gene matches: 9. The CDR3 has 14 amino acids. CDR3 bases: TGTGCCAGCTCACCCCCCGGCGGCAGGGGGGAGCAGTTCTTC. Translating it yields CASSPPGGRGEQFF.

The table lists this clonotype with a few counts. One end of the junction does not line up with germline, which may come from a read error. This sequence joins TRBV12-3 or TRBV12-4 and TRBJ2-1; tentative D call: TRBD1 (7 bases). The CDR3 totals 16 residues. Here the CDR3 reads CASSLDQGGSHNEQFF. The CDR3 DNA reads as TGTGCCAGCAGTTTAGATCAGGGGGGCTCCCACAATGAGCAGTTCTTC.

A remark on this clonotype: This may come from a read error, since a much larger clone is one base off. The rearrangement uses TRBV13 and TRBJ2-3; tentative D call: TRBD2 (7 bases). The CDR3 sequence is 16 residues long. CDR1 is PRHDT and CDR2 is FYEKMQ in the germline V gene (reference sequence). The CDR3, as DNA: TGTGCCAACAGCCGAGGGGGGGAGGAACCCGCAGATACGCAGTATTTT. Protein: CANSRGGEEPADTQYF.

This clonotype appeared many times. This chain joins TRBV20-1 and TRBJ1-2; D is unresolved. The CDR3 consists of 11 residues. Germline assignment: CDR1 DFQATT and CDR2 SNEGSKA (reference sequence). With 3 bases removed from V and 4 bases from J, the gap between germline ends came to 6 bases. The CDR3 sequence: CSARWGYGYTF. DNA for the CDR3: TGCAGTGCTAGGTGGGGCTATGGCTACACCTTC.

In its sample, this clonotype was seen many times. V is TRBV28 and J is TRBJ2-5; 9 positions agree with TRBD1. Trimming cost V 4 bases and J 1 base; bases outside gene matches: 7. Germline-derived CDR1 and CDR2 are MDHEN and SYDVKM. CDR3 length: 16 residues. The CDR3 DNA is TGTGCCAGCAGTTCATCCGGGACAGGGACCCAAGAGACCCAGTACTTC. Its protein is CASSSSGTGTQETQYF. The complete variable domain, with remaining parts taken from reference TRBV28 and TRBJ2-5, reads DVKVTQSSRYLVKRTGEKVFLECVQDMDHENMFWYRQDPGLGLRLIYFSYDVKMKEKGDIPEGYSVSREKKERFSLILESASTNQTSMYLCASSSSGTGTQETQYFGPGTRLLVL.